One sample yielded the 10 T cell receptor beta chains listed below, sequenced in a study of T cells in women clearing cervical HPV infection. Some clones are missing from TCRdb's copy, which holds only in-frame ones; the method was immunoSEQ multiplex PCR. The repertoire table contains about 48,000 clones. Material for sequencing was blood buffy coat. Source of these receptors: a woman between 18 and 75 years old with a cervical HPV16 infection that either progressed to CIN3+ or cleared (not recorded which).

With regard to this clone: The sequence runs out 3 residues before the end of the CDR3; the remainder is reconstructed from the germline J gene. The sample contains more than one DNA sequence encoding this CDR3. V gene TRBV11-3 combines with J gene TRBJ1-1, with D hard to call. Germline lookup yields CDR1 SGHNT and CDR2 YENEEA. The CDR3 runs 13 residues. Trimming removed 2 bases at V and 2 bases at J, with 6 bases between. The CDR3: CASSLSVNTEAFF. Partial CDR3 DNA: TGTGCCAGCAGCTTATCGGTCAACACTGAA.

Concerning this clone itself: The CDR3 end lies 3 residues beyond the end of the read and is filled in from the germline J gene. This chain uses TRBV6-4 with TRBJ1-1; 9 bases line up with TRBD1. From germline, CDR1 is MRHNA and CDR2 SNTAGT. The CDR3 covers 17 residues. V lost 0 bases and J lost 3; bases outside the gene matches: 8. CDR3 sequence: CASSDSWDRALDTEAFF. Partial CDR3 DNA: TGTGCCAGCAGTGACTCGTGGGACAGGGCTCTCGACACTGAA.

About this clone: The read halts 3 residues ahead of the CDR3 end, with the missing end drawn from the germline J gene. J is TRBJ1-6 and V is TRBV29-1; unclear D gene. Germline V gives CDR1 SQVTM, CDR2 ANQGSEA. Trimming took 6 bases from V and 0 from J, leaving 6 bases between them. The CDR3 has 13 residues. The CDR3: CSVQSSYNSPLHF. Incomplete CDR3 DNA: TGCAGCGTCCAGAGCTCCTATAATTCACCC.

In regard to this clone: The CDR3 is cut off 3 residues early in the read; its end comes from the germline J gene. The chain recombines TRBV29-1 with TRBJ1-1, with a possible D match to TRBD1 (5 bases). Germline values: CDR1 SQVTM, CDR2 ANQGSEA. Trimming stripped 4 bases from V and 4 bases from J, with 10 bases between. The CDR3 contains 12 residues. CDR3 region: CSVVGRATEAFF. The part of the CDR3 DNA that was read is TGCAGCGTTGTGGGCAGGGCCACTGAA.

As regards this clone: The observed sequence ends 3 residues before the CDR3 terminus, with the missing tail filled in from the germline J gene. The chain uses TRBV9 and TRBJ2-3; weak D call: TRBD2 (7 bases). With 3 bases removed from V and 4 bases from J, the gap between germline ends came to 18 bases. CDR3 size: 16 residues. CDR1 is SGDLS, CDR2 YYNGEE, per germline. The covered CDR3 bases are TGTGCCAGCAGCGACCAGAGGGGGGGGTCGGCAGATACG. Amino acids: CASSDQRGGSADT. The entire CDR3 is CASSDQRGGSADTQYF.

On this clone: The CDR3 goes on 3 residues after the read ends, and that part is filled in from the germline J gene. This chain links TRBV29-1 with TRBJ2-7; TRBD2 is a possible D gene (7 bases). V dropped 5 bases and J dropped 0 bases, with 14 bases sitting between them. Germline assignment: CDR1 SQVTM and CDR2 ANQGSEA. The CDR3 spans 14 residues. The chain's CDR3 is CSVRGGTSSYEQYF. The DNA read from the CDR3 is TGCAGCGTTAGGGGGGGAACTAGCTCCTACGAG.

On this clone: The sequenced fragment ends 3 residues before the CDR3 boundary, so the rest is inferred from the germline J gene. The gene calls are TRBV20-1 and TRBJ2-4; TRBD1 is a possible D gene (6 bases). Germline-derived CDR1 and CDR2 are DFQATT and SNEGSKA (reference sequence). The V end was cut by 0 bases, the J end by 0 bases, with 12 bases between. The CDR3 sequence is 16 residues long. CDR3 in amino acids: CSAREGRTVAKNIQYF. CDR3 DNA, as far as it was read: TGCAGTGCTAGAGAGGGTAGGACAGTAGCCAAAAACATT.

For this clone: The read falls 3 residues short of the CDR3 end, and the missing part is taken from the germline J gene. V usage is TRBV5-1 and J usage is TRBJ2-1, with TRBD2 matching 11 bases. V was clipped by 5 bases and J by 9 bases; unmatched bases: 13. The CDR3 sequence is 16 residues long. Germline CDR1 SGHRS, CDR2 YFSETQ. The DNA read from the CDR3 is TGCGCCAGCAGTCGCCCCCTTAGCGGGAGGGCCGGTGAG. Amino acids: CASSRPLSGRAGE. The whole CDR3 region reads CASSRPLSGRAGEQFF. The whole variable domain, filled in from reference TRBV5-1 and TRBJ2-1, reads KAGVTQTPRYLIKTRGQQVTLSCSPISGHRSVSWYQQTPGQGLQFLFEYFSETQRNKGNFPGRFSGRQFSNSRSEMNVSTLELGDSALYLCASSRPLSGRAGEQFFGPGTRLTVL.

Comment on this clone: The read terminates 3 residues before the CDR3 end, so the remaining end is supplied by the germline J gene. The chain combines TRBV12-3 or TRBV12-4 with TRBJ1-2, with 10 bases identical to TRBD1. The V segment lost 6 bases and the J segment 6 bases; nucleotides outside the gene matches: 16. The CDR3 spans 17 residues. Incomplete CDR3 DNA: TGTGCCAGCAGCAATTATGACGACAGGGGGCGGAGGAATGGC. This translates into CASSNYDDRGRRNG. The whole CDR3 sequence reads CASSNYDDRGRRNGYTF.

Remarks on this clone: With the read ending 3 residues before the CDR3 end, the germline J gene is used to fill in that end. The chain recombines TRBV11-2 with TRBJ1-2, with no clear D. CDR1 and CDR2 (germline): SGHAT, FQNNGV. This CDR3 comprises 15 residues. Trimming cost V 6 bases and J 0 bases, with 14 bases left between them. CDR3 bases read: TGTGCCAGCAGTCGGGGAATAGGGTCTAACTATGGC. Translating gives CASSRGIGSNYG. The entire CDR3 reads CASSRGIGSNYGYTF. Full variable domain (outside the CDR3, taken from reference TRBV11-2 and TRBJ1-2): EAGVAQSPRYKIIEKRQSVAFWCNPISGHATLYWYQQILGQGPKLLIQFQNNGVVDDSQLPKDRFSAERLKGVDSTLKIQPAKLEDSAVYLCASSRGIGSNYGYTFGSGTRLTVV.